These T cell receptor beta chains were read from a single sample in a study of T cell responses to AZD1222 COVID-19 vaccine. Only in-frame clones appear in the TCRdb table, and some are missing; sequencing was by immunoSEQ multiplex PCR. The sample records tens of thousands of clones, about 88% being singletons. The source material was peripheral blood, sampled on day 0 of AZD1222 vaccination. These TCRs come from an adult in good health. The CDR3 runs from the conserved cysteine through the conserved F or W. A D gene is named only where the DNA matches it firmly. Clone size is stated in some rows and not others, as once, few, many or a class when expanded.

- | TRBJ2-7 | TRBV28 | - | CATQPAGYEQYF | TGTGCCACCCAGCCGGCCGGGTACGAGCAGTACTTC
- | TRBJ1-1 | TRBV10-1 | - | CASSGGTASQQSEAFF | TGCGCCAGCAGTGGGGGGACTGCTAGTCAACAATCTGAAGCTTTCTTT
- | TRBJ1-3 | TRBV18 | - | CASSPAFSSGNTIYF | TGTGCCAGCTCACCAGCCTTCTCCTCTGGAAACACCATATATTTT
- | TRBJ2-3 | TRBV9 | - | CASSLTGLITDTQYF | TGTGCCAGCAGCTTAACGGGACTTATCACAGATACGCAGTATTTT
- | TRBJ2-1 | TRBV14 | - | CASSQVGPSFRSYNEQFF | TGTGCCAGCAGCCAAGTCGGGCCTTCATTTCGCTCCTACAATGAGCAGTTCTTC
- | TRBJ2-2 | TRBV28 | - | CASRGALNTGELFF | TGTGCCAGCAGGGGAGCCCTAAACACCGGGGAGCTGTTTTTT
- | TRBJ2-1 | TRBV11-1 | - | CASSINVGSQHNEQFF | TGTGCCAGCAGTATTAACGTAGGGAGCCAGCACAATGAGCAGTTCTTC
- | TRBJ1-1 | TRBV29-1 | TRBD1 | CSVGGQGNTEAFF | TGCAGCGTTGGGGGACAGGGGAACACTGAAGCTTTCTTT
- | TRBJ2-2 | TRBV6-6 | - | CASSYSENTGELFF | TGTGCCAGCAGTTACTCTGAAAACACCGGGGAGCTGTTTTTT
- | TRBJ2-7 | TRBV10-2 | - | CASSELVRPYEQYF | TGCGCCAGCAGTGAGCTCGTAAGACCGTACGAGCAGTACTTC
- | TRBJ1-3 | TRBV7-2 | - | CASSPGRASGNTIYF | TGTGCCAGCAGCCCAGGGAGGGCGTCGGGAAACACCATATATTTT
- | TRBJ2-1 | TRBV6-2/TRBV6-3 | TRBD1 | CASSYPTGSSNEQFF | TGTGCCAGCAGTTACCCGACAGGGTCCTCCAATGAGCAGTTCTTC
- | TRBJ2-1 | TRBV28 | - | CASSPTRRGNEQFF | TGTGCCAGCAGTCCAACGCGACGTGGCAATGAGCAGTTCTTC
- | TRBJ2-6 | TRBV4-2 | - | CASSPETGSGANVLTF | TGTGCCAGCAGCCCGGAAACAGGGTCTGGGGCCAACGTCCTGACTTTC
- | TRBJ2-5 | TRBV15 | - | CATSRPPGETQYF | TGTGCCACCAGCAGACCGCCGGGGGAGACCCAGTACTTC
few | TRBJ2-4 | TRBV5-1 | TRBD1 | CASSSGDRVQNIQYF | TGCGCCAGCAGCTCCGGGGACAGGGTCCAAAACATTCAGTACTTC
- | TRBJ1-4 | TRBV6-5 | - | CASSRVGEKLFF | TGTGCCAGCAGTAGGGTGGGGGAAAAACTGTTTTTT
- | TRBJ2-6 | TRBV7-9 | - | CASSLVGSGANVLTF | TGTGCCAGCAGCTTAGTTGGATCTGGGGCCAACGTCCTGACTTTC
- | TRBJ2-1 | TRBV5-4 | - | CASNFGSEGEQFF | TGTGCCAGCAATTTCGGGAGTGAAGGTGAGCAGTTCTTC
few | TRBJ1-2 | TRBV19 | TRBD1 | CASTIDRGVNYGYTF | TGTGCCAGTACCATAGACAGGGGCGTAAACTATGGCTACACCTTC
- | TRBJ2-4 | TRBV21-1 | - | CASSKMSGGAAKNIQYF | TGTGCCAGCAGCAAAATGAGCGGGGGGGCAGCCAAAAACATTCAGTACTTC
- | TRBJ1-3 | TRBV7-6 | - | CASSLDFYSGNTIYF | TGTGCCAGCAGCTTAGATTTCTACTCTGGAAACACCATATATTTT
- | TRBJ1-4 | TRBV19 | TRBD1 | CASSIVGQGGEKLFF | TGTGCCAGTAGTATAGTAGGACAGGGAGGTGAAAAACTGTTTTTT
- | TRBJ1-1 | TRBV3-1/TRBV3-2 | - | CASSQEKREAFF | TGTGCCAGCAGCCAAGAAAAAAGGGAAGCTTTCTTT
- | TRBJ2-7 | TRBV19 | TRBD1 | CASSTSGGTGAEQYF | TGTGCCAGTAGTACCTCTGGGGGGACAGGGGCCGAGCAGTACTTC